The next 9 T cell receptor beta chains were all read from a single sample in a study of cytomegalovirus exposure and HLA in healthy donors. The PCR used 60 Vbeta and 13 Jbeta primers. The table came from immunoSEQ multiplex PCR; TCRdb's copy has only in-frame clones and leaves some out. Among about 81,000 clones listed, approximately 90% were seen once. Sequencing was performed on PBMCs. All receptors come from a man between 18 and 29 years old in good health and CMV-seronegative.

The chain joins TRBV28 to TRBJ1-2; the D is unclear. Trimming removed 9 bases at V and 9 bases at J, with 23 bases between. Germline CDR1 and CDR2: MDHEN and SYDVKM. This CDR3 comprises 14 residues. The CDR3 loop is CASRPLQAYQSYTF. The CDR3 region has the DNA TGTGCCAGTCGACCATTGCAGGCTTACCAGAGCTACACCTTC.

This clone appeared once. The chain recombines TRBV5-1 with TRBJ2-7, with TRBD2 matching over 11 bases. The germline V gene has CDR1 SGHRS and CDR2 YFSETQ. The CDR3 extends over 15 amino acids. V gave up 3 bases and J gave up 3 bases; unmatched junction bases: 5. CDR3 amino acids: CASSSSGRNNYEQYF. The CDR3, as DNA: TGCGCCAGCAGCTCTAGCGGGAGGAACAACTACGAGCAGTACTTC.

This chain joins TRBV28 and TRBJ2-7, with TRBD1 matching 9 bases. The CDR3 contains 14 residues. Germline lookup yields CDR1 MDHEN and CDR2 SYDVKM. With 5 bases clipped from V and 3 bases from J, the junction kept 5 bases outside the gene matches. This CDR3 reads CASSGTGSFYEQYF. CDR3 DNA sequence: TGTGCCAGCAGTGGGACAGGGAGTTTCTACGAGCAGTACTTC.

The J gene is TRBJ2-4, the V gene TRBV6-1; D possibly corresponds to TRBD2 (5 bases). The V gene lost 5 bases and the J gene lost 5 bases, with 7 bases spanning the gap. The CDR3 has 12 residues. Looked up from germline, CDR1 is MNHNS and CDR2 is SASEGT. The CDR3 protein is CASSRGENIQYF. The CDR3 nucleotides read TGTGCCAGCAGTCGGGGTGAAAACATTCAGTACTTC.

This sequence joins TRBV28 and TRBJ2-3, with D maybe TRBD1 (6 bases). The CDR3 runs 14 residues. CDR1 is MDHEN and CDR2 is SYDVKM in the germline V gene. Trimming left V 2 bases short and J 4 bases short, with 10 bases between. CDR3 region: CASSLQGWSDTQYF. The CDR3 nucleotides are TGTGCCAGCAGTTTACAGGGGTGGTCAGATACGCAGTATTTT. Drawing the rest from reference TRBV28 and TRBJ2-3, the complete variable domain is DVKVTQSSRYLVKRTGEKVFLECVQDMDHENMFWYRQDPGLGLRLIYFSYDVKMKEKGDIPEGYSVSREKKERFSLILESASTNQTSMYLCASSLQGWSDTQYFGPGTRLTVL.

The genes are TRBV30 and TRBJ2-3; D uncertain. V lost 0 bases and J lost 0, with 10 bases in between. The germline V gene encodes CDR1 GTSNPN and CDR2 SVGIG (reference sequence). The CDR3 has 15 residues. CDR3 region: CAWSVLGPSTDTQYF. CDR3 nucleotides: TGTGCCTGGAGTGTACTGGGCCCTAGCACAGATACGCAGTATTTT.

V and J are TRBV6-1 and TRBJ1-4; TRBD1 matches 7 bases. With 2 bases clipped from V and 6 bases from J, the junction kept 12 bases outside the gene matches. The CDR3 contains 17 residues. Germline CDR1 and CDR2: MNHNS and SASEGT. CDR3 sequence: CASSESSSRGRDEKLFF. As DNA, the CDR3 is TGTGCCAGCAGTGAAAGCAGTTCGAGGGGGCGCGATGAAAAACTGTTTTTT.

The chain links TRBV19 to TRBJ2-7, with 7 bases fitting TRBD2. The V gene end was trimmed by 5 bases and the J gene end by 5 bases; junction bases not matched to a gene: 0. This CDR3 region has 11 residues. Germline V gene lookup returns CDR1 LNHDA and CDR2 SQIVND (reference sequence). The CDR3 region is CASSRGDEQYF. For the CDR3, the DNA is TGTGCCAGTAGTCGGGGGGACGAGCAGTACTTC. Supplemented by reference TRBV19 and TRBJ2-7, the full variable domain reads DGGITQSPKYLFRKEGQNVTLSCEQNLNHDAMYWYRQDPGQGLRLIYYSQIVNDFQKGDIAEGYSVSREKKESFPLTVTSAQKNPTAFYLCASSRGDEQYFGPGTRLTVT.

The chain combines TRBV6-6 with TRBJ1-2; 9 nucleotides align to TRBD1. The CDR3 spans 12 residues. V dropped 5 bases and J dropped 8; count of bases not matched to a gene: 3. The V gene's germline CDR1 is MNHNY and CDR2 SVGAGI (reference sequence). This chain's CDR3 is CASSRDREGYTF. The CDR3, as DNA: TGTGCCAGCAGTCGGGACAGGGAGGGCTACACCTTC.